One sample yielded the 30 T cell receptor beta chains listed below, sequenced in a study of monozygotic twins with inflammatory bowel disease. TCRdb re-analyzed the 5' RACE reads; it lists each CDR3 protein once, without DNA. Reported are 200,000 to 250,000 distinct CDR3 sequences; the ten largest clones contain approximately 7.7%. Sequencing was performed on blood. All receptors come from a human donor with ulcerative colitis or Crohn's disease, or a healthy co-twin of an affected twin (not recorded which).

CDR3 in amino acids: CASSLSGMIYEQYF. This rearrangement joins TRBV27 to TRBJ2-7; TCRdb selects TRBD2, and the lack of DNA leaves this call unchecked. CDR3 length: 14 residues. Per germline, CDR1 MNHEY and CDR2 SMNVEV (reference sequence).

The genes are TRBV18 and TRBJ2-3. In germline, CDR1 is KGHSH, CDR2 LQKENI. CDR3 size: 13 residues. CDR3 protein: CASSPPGTDTQYF.

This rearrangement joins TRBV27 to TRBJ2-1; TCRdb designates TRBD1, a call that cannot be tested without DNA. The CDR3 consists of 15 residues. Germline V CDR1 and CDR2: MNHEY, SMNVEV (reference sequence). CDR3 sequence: CASANPGQRDNEQFF.

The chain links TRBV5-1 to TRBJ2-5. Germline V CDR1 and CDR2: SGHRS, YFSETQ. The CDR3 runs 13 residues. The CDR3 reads CASSLRPRETQYF.

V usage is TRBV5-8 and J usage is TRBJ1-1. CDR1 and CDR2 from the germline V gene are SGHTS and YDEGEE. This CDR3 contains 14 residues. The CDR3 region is CASSFPLGNTEAFF.

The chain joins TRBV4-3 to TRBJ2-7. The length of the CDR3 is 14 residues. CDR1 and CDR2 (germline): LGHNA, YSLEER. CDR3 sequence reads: CASSQDRGPYEQYF.

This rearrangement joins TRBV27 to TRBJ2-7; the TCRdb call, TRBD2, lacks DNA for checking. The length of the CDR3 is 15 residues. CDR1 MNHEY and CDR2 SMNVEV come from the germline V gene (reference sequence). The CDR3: CASSDSGRGDYEQYF.

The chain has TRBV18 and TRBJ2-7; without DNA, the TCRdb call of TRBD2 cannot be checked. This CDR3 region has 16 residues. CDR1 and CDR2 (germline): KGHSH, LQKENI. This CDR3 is CASSTGVLSYPYEQYF.

The CDR3 loop reads CASSVAGDYGYTF. The genes are TRBV6-1 and TRBJ1-2; TCRdb names TRBD1, which stays unverified in the absence of DNA. Germline V gives CDR1 MNHNS, CDR2 SASEGT. The CDR3 length is 13 residues.

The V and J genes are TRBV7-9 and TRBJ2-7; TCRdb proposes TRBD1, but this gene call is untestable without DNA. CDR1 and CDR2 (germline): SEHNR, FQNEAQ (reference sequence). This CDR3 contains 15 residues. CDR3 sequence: CASSLWVPTGNEQYF.

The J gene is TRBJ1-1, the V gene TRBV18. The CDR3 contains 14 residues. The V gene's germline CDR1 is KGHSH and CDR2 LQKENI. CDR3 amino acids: CASSANRVGTEAFF.

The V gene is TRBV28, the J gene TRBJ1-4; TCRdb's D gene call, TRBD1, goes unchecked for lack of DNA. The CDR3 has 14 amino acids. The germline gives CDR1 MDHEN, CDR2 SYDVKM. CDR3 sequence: CDSRYARAEGKLCF.

The chain's CDR3 is CASSEVGNQPQHF. The rearrangement links TRBV27 to TRBJ1-5. Per the germline V gene, CDR1 is MNHEY and CDR2 is SMNVEV (reference sequence). This CDR3 is built from 13 residues.

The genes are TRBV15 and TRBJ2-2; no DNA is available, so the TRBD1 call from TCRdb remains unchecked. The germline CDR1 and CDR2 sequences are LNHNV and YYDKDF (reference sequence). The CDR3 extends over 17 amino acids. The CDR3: CATSRKPGQGFTGELFF.

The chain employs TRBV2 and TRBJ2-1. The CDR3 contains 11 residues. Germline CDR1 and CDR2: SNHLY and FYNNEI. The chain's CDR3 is CASTEYNEQFF. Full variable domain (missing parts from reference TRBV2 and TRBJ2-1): EPEVTQTPSHQVTQMGQEVILRCVPISNHLYFYWYRQILGQKVEFLVSFYNNEISEKSEIFDDQFSVERPDGSNFTLKIRSTKLEDSAMYFCASTEYNEQFFGPGTRLTVL.

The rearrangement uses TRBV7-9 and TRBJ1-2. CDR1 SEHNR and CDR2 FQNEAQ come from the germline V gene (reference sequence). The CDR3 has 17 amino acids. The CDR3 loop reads CASSPPGGRESNYGYTF.

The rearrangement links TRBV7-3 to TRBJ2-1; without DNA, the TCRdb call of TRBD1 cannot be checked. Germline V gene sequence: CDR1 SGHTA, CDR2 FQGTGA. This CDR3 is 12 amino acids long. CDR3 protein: CASSYRGNEQFF.

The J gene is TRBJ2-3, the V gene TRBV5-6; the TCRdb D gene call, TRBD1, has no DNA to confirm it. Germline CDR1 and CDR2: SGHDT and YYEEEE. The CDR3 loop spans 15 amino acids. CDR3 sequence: CASSLGQGAWDTQYF.

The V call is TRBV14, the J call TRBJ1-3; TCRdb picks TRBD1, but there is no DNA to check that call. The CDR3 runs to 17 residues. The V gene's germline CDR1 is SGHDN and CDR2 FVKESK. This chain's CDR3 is CASSRDPTPRVGNTIYF. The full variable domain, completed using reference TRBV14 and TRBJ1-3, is EAGVTQFPSHSVIEKGQTVTLRCDPISGHDNLYWYRRVMGKEIKFLLHFVKESKQDESGMPNNRFLAERTGGTYSTLKVQPAELEDSGVYFCASSRDPTPRVGNTIYFGEGSWLTVV.

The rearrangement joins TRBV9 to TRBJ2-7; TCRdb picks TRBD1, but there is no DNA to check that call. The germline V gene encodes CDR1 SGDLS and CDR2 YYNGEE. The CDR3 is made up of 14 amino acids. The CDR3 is CASSPTGQQLEQYF.

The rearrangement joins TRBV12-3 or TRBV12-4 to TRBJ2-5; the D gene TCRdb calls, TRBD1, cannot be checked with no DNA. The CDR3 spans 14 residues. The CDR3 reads CASSSGRAVETQYF.

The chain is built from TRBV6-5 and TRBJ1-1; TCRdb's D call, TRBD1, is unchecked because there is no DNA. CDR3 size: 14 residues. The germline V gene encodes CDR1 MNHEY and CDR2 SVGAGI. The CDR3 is CASSYDRQGTEAFF.

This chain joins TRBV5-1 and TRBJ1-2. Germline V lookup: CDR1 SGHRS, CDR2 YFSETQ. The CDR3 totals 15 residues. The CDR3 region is CASSSSQTLTYGYTF.

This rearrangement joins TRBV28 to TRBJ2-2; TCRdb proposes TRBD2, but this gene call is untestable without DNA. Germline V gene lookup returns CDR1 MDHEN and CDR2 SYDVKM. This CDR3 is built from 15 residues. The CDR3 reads CASSWSSLNTGELFF.

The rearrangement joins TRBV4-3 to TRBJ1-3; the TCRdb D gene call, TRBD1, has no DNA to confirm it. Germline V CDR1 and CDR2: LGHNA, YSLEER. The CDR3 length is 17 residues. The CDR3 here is CASSQDSRTVLENTIYF.

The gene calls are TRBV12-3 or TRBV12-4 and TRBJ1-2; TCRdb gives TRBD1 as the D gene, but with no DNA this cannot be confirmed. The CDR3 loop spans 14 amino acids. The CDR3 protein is CASSFSGQTYGYTF.

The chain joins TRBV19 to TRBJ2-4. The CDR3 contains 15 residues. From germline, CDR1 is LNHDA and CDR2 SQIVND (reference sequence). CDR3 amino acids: CASKMRGIAKNIQYF.

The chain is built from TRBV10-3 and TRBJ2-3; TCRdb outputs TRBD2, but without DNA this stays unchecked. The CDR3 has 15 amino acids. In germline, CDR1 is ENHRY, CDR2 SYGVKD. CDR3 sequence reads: CAISVRAGGPDTQYF.

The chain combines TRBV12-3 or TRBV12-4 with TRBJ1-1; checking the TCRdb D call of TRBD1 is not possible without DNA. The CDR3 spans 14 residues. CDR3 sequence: CASSTTGGNTEAFF.

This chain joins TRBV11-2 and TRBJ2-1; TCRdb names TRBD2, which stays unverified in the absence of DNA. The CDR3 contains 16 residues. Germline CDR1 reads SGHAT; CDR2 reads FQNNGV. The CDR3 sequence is CASSTRLAGGLGEQFF.